A single sample is the source of the 11 T cell receptor beta chains below, sequenced in a study of human T cells and chemical hapten exposure. The time point is: patch test 1, 2 weeks after DPC sensitization. Treatment denoted: therapeutic diphenylcyclopropenone sensitization with weekly scalp DPC. TCRdb called the RACE reads again in MiXCR, with one record for every CDR3 protein. The table includes a few hundred thousand distinct CDR3 sequences, around 5% detected once. The sequencing here drew on whole blood, taken in connection with sensitization to the hapten diphenylcyclopropenone (DPC). These receptor sequences come from a woman between 45 and 65 years old with alopecia areata. Some clones in this sample may be carry-over from other donors' samples.

This clonotype was seen a handful of times. The conserved phenylalanine or tryptophan is not found at the CDR3 terminus, so this likely reflects a read error. No DNA is shown, since the ends of the CDR3 on it are uncertain; the CDR3 is the one TCRdb lists. The rearrangement links TRBV6-2 or TRBV6-3 to TRBJ1-1; whether TRBD1, the table's D call, matches the DNA was not checked. The germline V gene encodes CDR1 MNHEY and CDR2 SVGEGT. From its first to its last residue, the CDR3 has 11 amino acids. The CDR3 spells CATGQGAPSSG.

This clonotype has a handful of counts. This rearrangement joins TRBV18 to TRBJ2-6; D is possibly TRBD1 (6 bases). Germline CDR1 and CDR2: KGHSH and LQKENI. This CDR3 has 17 amino acids. The ends were cut back, 4 bases at V and 1 base at J, with 14 bases in the middle. CDR3 loop: CASSLNRVPSGANVLTF. In nucleotides, the CDR3 is TGTGCCAGCTCACTGAACAGGGTCCCTTCTGGGGCCAACGTCCTGACTTTC.

The V gene is TRBV6-2 or TRBV6-3, the J gene TRBJ1-1, with D maybe TRBD1 (6 bases). CDR3 length equals 12 residues. V lost 8 bases, J lost 5 bases, and 12 bases lay in between. CDR1 is MNHEY and CDR2 is SVGEGT in the germline V gene. The CDR3 coding sequence is TGTGCCAGCCTACAGGGTCGAACTGAAGCTTTCTTT. Amino acids: CASLQGRTEAFF.

This clonotype was seen at least ten times. J is TRBJ2-3 and V is TRBV5-1, with 8 nucleotides matching TRBD2. CDR1 SGHRS and CDR2 YFSETQ come from the germline V gene. V shed 3 bases and J 0 bases; nucleotides not matched to a gene: 3. The CDR3 runs to 15 residues. CDR3 DNA sequence: TGCGCCAGCAGCTCCTTAGCGGGGAGCACAGATACGCAGTATTTT. Translation gives CASSSLAGSTDTQYF.

This clonotype was seen ten or more times. The chain recombines TRBV18 with TRBJ2-3; D not resolved. Germline-derived CDR1 and CDR2 are KGHSH and LQKENI. CDR3 length: 14 residues. The V end was cut by 2 bases, the J end by 2 bases, with 8 bases between. CDR3 sequence (DNA): TGTGCCAGCTCACCAGAAACACACACAGATACGCAGTATTTT. It encodes CASSPETHTDTQYF.

The table lists this clonotype with many counts. The V gene is TRBV7-9, the J gene TRBJ2-1; 8 bases line up with TRBD1. With 3 bases clipped from V and 5 bases from J, the junction kept 9 bases outside the gene matches. Germline V gene lookup returns CDR1 SEHNR and CDR2 FQNEAQ (reference sequence). The CDR3 sequence is 16 residues long. CDR3 amino acids: CASSFRTGPDDNEQFF. Here the CDR3 DNA reads TGTGCCAGCAGCTTCCGGACAGGGCCGGACGACAATGAGCAGTTCTTC.

This clonotype was observed at least ten times. The chain has TRBV20-1 and TRBJ1-6; D unclear. V lost 0 bases and J lost 7, with 10 bases in between. This CDR3 region has 14 residues. Germline lookup yields CDR1 DFQATT and CDR2 SNEGSKA (reference sequence). For the CDR3, the DNA is TGCAGTGCTAGAGATGGACCTACGAATTCACCCCTCCACTTT. Residues: CSARDGPTNSPLHF.

This clonotype occurred many times. The rearrangement uses TRBV29-1 and TRBJ1-2; 8 nucleotides line up with TRBD1. This CDR3 comprises 14 residues. CDR1 and CDR2 from the germline V gene are SQVTM and ANQGSEA. The V gene end was trimmed by 4 bases and the J gene end by 6 bases; junction bases not matched to a gene: 10. The chain's CDR3 is CSVVTGGGKNGYTF. Written as DNA, the CDR3 is TGCAGCGTTGTCACAGGGGGTGGTAAAAATGGCTACACCTTC.

The V call is TRBV5-1, the J call TRBJ2-1; D is unclear. Trimming shortened V by 1 base and J by 2 bases, and 10 bases separated the two germline ends. Per germline, CDR1 SGHRS and CDR2 YFSETQ. The CDR3 is made up of 15 amino acids. The CDR3 sequence is CASSLSLGAYNEQFF. The DNA of the CDR3 is TGCGCCAGCAGCTTGTCCCTGGGCGCCTACAATGAGCAGTTCTTC. The full variable domain, in which reference TRBV5-1 and TRBJ2-1 provide the parts outside the CDR3, is KAGVTQTPRYLIKTRGQQVTLSCSPISGHRSVSWYQQTPGQGLQFLFEYFSETQRNKGNFPGRFSGRQFSNSRSEMNVSTLELGDSALYLCASSLSLGAYNEQFFGPGTRLTVL.

This clonotype has a count of ten or more. J is TRBJ1-3 and V is TRBV10-3; D is perhaps TRBD1 (6 bases). V was shortened by 10 bases and J by 1 base, with 11 bases between the two germline ends. This CDR3 has 13 amino acids. In germline, CDR1 is ENHRY, CDR2 SYGVKD. CDR3 region: CATNRESGNTIYF. As DNA, the CDR3 is TGTGCCACCAACAGGGAATCTGGAAACACCATATATTTT.

This clonotype turned up a few times. The chain combines TRBV27 with TRBJ2-1; 8 bases match TRBD2. This CDR3 spans 17 amino acids. Germline CDR1 reads MNHEY; CDR2 reads SMNVEV (reference sequence). Germline trimming cut 7 bases from V and 9 bases from J; bases unmatched to any gene: 20. As DNA, the CDR3 is TGTGCCAGCACCATGGGGGGGCTAGCGGGCCAAGGGGGTGAGCAGTTCTTC. It yields the protein CASTMGGLAGQGGEQFF.